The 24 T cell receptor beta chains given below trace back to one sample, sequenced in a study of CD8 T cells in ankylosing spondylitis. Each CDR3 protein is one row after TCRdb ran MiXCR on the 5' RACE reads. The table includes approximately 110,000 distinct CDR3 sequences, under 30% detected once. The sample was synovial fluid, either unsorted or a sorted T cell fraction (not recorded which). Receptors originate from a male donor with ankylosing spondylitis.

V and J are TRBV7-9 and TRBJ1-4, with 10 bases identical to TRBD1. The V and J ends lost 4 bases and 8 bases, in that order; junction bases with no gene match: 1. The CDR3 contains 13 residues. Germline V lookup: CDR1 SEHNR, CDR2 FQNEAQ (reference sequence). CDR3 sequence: CASSWDRGEKLFF. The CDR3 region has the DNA TGTGCCAGCAGCTGGGACAGGGGAGAAAAACTGTTTTTT. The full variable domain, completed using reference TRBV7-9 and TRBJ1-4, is DTGVSQNPRHKITKRGQNVTFRCDPISEHNRLYWYRQTLGQGPEFLTYFQNEAQLEKSRLLSDRFSAERPKGSFSTLEIQRTEQGDSAMYLCASSWDRGEKLFFGSGTQLSVL.

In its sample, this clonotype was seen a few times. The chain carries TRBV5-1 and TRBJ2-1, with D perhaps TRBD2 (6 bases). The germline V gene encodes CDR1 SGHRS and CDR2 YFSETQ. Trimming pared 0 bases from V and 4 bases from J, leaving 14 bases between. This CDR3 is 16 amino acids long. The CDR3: CASSLGAGWGYNEQFF. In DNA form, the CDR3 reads TGCGCCAGCAGCTTGGGCGCGGGATGGGGTTACAATGAGCAGTTCTTC.

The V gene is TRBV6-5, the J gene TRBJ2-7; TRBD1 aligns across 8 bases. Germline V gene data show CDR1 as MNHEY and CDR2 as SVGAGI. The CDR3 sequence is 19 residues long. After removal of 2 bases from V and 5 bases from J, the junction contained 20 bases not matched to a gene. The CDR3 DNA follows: TGTGCCAGCAGTTACGTCGACAGGGGCACCGAGGTGATGGAGAACGAGCAGTACGTC. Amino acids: CASSYVDRGTEVMENEQYV.

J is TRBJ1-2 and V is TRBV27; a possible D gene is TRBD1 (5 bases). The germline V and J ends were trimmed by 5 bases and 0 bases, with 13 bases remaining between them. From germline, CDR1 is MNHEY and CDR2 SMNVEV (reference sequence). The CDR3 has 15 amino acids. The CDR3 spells CASSGATGTNYGYTF. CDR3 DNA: TGTGCCAGCAGTGGGGCAACCGGGACTAACTATGGCTACACCTTC.

The CDR3 coding sequence is TGTGCCGTCCCCTGGGGGGACAGGGCTTCACCCCTCCACTTT. Amino acid sequence: CAVPWGDRASPLHF. V and J are TRBV2 and TRBJ1-6; 9 bases match TRBD1. The V segment lost 11 bases and the J segment 9 bases; nucleotides outside the gene matches: 11. The germline gives CDR1 SNHLY, CDR2 FYNNEI. This CDR3 is 14 amino acids long.

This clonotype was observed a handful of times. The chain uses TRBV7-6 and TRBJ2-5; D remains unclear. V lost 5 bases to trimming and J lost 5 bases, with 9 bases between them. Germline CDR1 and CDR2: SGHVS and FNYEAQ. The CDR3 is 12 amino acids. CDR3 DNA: TGTGCCAGCAGCGCCCCCGCGGAGACCCAGTACTTC. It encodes CASSAPAETQYF.

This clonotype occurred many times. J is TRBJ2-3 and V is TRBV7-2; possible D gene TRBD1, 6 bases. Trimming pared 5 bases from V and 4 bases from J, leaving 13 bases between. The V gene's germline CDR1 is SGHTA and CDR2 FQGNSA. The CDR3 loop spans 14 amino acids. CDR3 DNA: TGTGCCAGCAGCACACAGGGTGTAGCAGATACGCAGTATTTT. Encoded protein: CASSTQGVADTQYF. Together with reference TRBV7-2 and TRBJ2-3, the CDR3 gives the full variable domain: GAGVSQSPSNKVTEKGKDVELRCDPISGHTALYWYRQSLGQGLEFLIYFQGNSAPDKSGLPSDRFSAERTGGSVSTLTIQRTQQEDSAVYLCASSTQGVADTQYFGPGTRLTVL.

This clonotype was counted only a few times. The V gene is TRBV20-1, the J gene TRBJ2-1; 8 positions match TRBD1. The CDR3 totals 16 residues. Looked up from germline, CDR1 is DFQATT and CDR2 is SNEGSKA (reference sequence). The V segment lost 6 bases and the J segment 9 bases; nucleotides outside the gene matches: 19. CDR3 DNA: TGCAGTGCCTTGGGCGGACAGGGCAAAGTGAGACGTGAGCAGTTCTTC. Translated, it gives CSALGGQGKVRREQFF.

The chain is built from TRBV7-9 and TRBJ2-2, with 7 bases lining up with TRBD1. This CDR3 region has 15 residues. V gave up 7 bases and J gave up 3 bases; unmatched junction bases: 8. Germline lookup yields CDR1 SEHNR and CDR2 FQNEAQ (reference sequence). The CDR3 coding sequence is TGTGCCAGCACAAATAAGGGGGCTCACACCGGGGAGCTGTTTTTT. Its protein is CASTNKGAHTGELFF.

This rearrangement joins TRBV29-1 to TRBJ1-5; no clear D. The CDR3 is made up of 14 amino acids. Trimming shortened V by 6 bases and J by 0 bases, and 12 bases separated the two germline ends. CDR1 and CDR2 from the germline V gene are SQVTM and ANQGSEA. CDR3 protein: CSVADPNSNQPQHF. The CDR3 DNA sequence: TGCAGCGTGGCGGACCCCAATAGCAATCAGCCCCAGCATTTT.

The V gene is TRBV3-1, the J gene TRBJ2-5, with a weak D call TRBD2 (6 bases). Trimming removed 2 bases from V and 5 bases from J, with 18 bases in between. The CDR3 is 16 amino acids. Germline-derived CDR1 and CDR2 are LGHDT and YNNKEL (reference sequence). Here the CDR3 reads CASSQIEPGARETQYF. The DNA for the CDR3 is TGTGCCAGCAGCCAAATTGAGCCGGGAGCACGGGAGACCCAGTACTTC.

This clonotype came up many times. The CDR3 coding sequence is TGTGCCAGCGGGAGTCTAGATCTGGGCCGAAATGAGCAGTTCTTC. It encodes CASGSLDLGRNEQFF. The rearrangement uses TRBV27 and TRBJ2-1, with D maybe TRBD2 (5 bases). Trimming left V 8 bases short and J 7 bases short, with 21 bases between. Germline lookup yields CDR1 MNHEY and CDR2 SMNVEV (reference sequence). The length of the CDR3 is 15 residues.

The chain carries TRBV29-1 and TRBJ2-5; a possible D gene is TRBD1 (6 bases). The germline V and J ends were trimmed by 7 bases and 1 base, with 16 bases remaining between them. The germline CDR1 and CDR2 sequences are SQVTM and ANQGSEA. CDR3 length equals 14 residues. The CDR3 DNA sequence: TGCAGCGCCCCGGACAGTTTGACCCAAGAGACCCAGTACTTC. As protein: CSAPDSLTQETQYF.

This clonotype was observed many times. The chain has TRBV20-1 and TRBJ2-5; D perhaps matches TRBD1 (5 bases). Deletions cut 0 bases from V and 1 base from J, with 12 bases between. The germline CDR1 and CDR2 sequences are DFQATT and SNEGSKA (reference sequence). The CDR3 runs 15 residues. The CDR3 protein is CSARDGRQSQETQYF. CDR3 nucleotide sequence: TGCAGTGCTAGAGATGGTAGACAGAGCCAAGAGACCCAGTACTTC.

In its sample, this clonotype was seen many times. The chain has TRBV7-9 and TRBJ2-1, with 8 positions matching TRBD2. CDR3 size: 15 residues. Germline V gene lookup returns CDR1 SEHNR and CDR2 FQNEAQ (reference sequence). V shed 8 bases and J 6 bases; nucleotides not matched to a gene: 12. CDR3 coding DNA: TGTGCCAGCTCCTCTCCGGGACTAGTCGTCAATGAGCAGTTCTTC. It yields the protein CASSSPGLVVNEQFF.

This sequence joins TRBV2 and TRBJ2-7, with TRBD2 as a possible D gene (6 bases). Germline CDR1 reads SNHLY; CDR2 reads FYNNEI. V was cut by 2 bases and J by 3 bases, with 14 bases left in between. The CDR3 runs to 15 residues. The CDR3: CASSEYLALSYEQYF. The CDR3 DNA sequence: TGTGCCAGCAGTGAATATCTAGCGCTAAGCTACGAGCAGTACTTC.

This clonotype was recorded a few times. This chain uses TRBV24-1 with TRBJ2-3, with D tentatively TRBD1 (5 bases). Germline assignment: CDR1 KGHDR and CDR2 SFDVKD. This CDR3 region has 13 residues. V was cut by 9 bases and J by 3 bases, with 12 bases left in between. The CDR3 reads CATLGAGTDTQYF. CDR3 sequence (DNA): TGTGCCACCCTTGGGGCAGGAACAGATACGCAGTATTTT.

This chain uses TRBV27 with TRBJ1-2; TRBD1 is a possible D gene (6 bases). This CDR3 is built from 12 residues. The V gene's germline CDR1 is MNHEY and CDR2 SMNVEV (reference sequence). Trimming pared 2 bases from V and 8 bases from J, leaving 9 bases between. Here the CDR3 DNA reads TGTGCCAGCAGTTTAACAGGGCTGGGCTACACCTTC. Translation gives CASSLTGLGYTF.

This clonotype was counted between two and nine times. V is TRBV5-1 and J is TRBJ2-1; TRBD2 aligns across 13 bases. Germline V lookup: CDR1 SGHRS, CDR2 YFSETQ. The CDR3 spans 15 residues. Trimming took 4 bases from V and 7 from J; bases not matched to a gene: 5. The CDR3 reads CASSPTSGRANEQFF. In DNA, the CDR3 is TGCGCCAGCAGCCCCACTAGCGGGAGGGCTAATGAGCAGTTCTTC.

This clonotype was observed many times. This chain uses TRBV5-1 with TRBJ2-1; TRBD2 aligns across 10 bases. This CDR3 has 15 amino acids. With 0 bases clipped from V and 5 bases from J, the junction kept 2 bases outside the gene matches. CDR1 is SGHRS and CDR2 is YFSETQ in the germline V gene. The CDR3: CASSLGLAGDNEQFF. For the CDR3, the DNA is TGCGCCAGCAGCTTGGGACTAGCGGGTGACAATGAGCAGTTCTTC.

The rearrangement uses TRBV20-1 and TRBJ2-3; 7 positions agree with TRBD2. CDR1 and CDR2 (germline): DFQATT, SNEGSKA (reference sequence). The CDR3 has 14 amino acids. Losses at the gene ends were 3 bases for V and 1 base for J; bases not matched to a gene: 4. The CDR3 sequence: CSARREWGTDTQYF. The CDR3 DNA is TGCAGTGCTAGGCGGGAGTGGGGCACAGATACGCAGTATTTT.

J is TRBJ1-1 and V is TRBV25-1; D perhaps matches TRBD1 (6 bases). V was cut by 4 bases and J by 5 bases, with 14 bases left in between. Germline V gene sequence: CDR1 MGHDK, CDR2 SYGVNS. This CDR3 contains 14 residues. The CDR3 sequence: CASSVTGFDTEAFF. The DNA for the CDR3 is TGTGCCAGCAGTGTCACAGGGTTTGATACTGAAGCTTTCTTT.

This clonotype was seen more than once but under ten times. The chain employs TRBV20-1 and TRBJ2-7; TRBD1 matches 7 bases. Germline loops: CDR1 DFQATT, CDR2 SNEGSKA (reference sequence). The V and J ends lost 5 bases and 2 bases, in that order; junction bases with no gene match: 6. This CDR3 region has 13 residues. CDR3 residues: CSAEQGVAYEQYF. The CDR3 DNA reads TGCAGTGCTGAGCAGGGGGTAGCCTACGAGCAGTACTTC.

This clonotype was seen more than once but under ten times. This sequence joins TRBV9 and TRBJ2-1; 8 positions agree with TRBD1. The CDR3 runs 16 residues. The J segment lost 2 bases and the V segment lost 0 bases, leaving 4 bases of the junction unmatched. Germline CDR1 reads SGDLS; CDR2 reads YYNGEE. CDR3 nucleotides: TGTGCCAGCAGCGTAGCCGGACAGGGTCCCTACAATGAGCAGTTCTTC. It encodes CASSVAGQGPYNEQFF.